These 28 T cell receptor beta chains were all obtained from the same sample, sequenced in a study of blood T cell repertoires in COVID-19. The protocol was immunoSEQ multiplex PCR, while the TCRdb copy is restricted to in-frame clones and leaves out a portion. The table shows 110,000 or so clones, with 85% occurring only once. Material for sequencing was peripheral blood. Receptor source: a human donor in a cohort sampled during active COVID-19.

The J gene is TRBJ2-7, the V gene TRBV4-1, with 9 bases identical to TRBD1. The CDR3 runs 16 residues. Germline CDR1 is MGHRA and CDR2 is YSYEKL. V shed 4 bases, J shed 5 bases, and the junction held 12 bases outside the gene matches. The CDR3 here is CASSLRGGTGWNEQYF. The CDR3 DNA sequence: TGCGCCAGCAGCCTCCGAGGCGGGACAGGGTGGAACGAGCAGTACTTC.

The rearrangement uses TRBV6-5 and TRBJ1-6; the match to TRBD1 covers 9 bases. J gave up 6 bases and V 6 bases, and 6 bases lay outside the gene matches. The CDR3 runs 15 residues. Germline-derived CDR1 and CDR2 are MNHEY and SVGAGI. Here the CDR3 reads CASSRTGALNSPLHF. The DNA for the CDR3 is TGTGCCAGCAGCCGGACAGGGGCCCTTAATTCACCCCTCCACTTT.

This chain joins TRBV5-1 and TRBJ1-1; maybe TRBD1 (5 bases). There are 16 residues in the CDR3. The germline CDR1 and CDR2 sequences are SGHRS and YFSETQ. V shed 2 bases and J shed 4 bases, with 18 bases lying between them. CDR3: CASSLESGRGPTEAFF. DNA of the CDR3: TGCGCCAGCAGCTTAGAGTCAGGGAGGGGACCCACTGAAGCTTTCTTT.

Worth noting for this clone: Germline is not matched at one junction end, which may reflect a read error. The V gene is TRBV6-2 or TRBV6-3, the J gene TRBJ1-5; TRBD1 agrees at 8 bases. From germline, CDR1 is MNHEY and CDR2 SVGEGT. The CDR3 is made up of 16 amino acids. The CDR3 here is CASSDSQGARNQPQHF. In nucleotides, the CDR3 is TGTGCCAGCAGTGACTCCCAGGGGGCGCGCAATCAGCCCCAGCATTTT.

CDR3: CASSQVFAGEQFF. CDR3 nucleotides: TGCGCCAGCAGCCAAGTCTTCGCCGGTGAGCAGTTCTTC. The chain has TRBV4-3 and TRBJ2-1, with D uncertain. This CDR3 region has 13 residues. Germline-derived CDR1 and CDR2 are LGHNA and YSLEER. V gave up 1 base and J gave up 9 bases, with 10 bases separating them.

The V gene is TRBV19, the J gene TRBJ2-6; D remains ambiguous. The CDR3 is made up of 15 amino acids. Per germline, CDR1 LNHDA and CDR2 SQIVND (reference sequence). The V end lost 7 bases, the J end lost 0 bases, and 10 bases lay between the germline ends. Here the CDR3 reads CASKTQASGANVLTF. CDR3 DNA sequence: TGTGCCAGTAAGACTCAAGCCTCTGGGGCCAACGTCCTGACTTTC.

The chain links TRBV5-4 to TRBJ2-7, with D possibly matching TRBD2 (5 bases). Trimming cost V 3 bases and J 10 bases, with 23 bases left between them. This CDR3 is 15 amino acids long. The V gene's germline CDR1 is SGHNT and CDR2 YYREEE (reference sequence). The CDR3 loop reads CASSSWAANSGSQYF. The CDR3 DNA reads as TGTGCCAGCAGCTCCTGGGCAGCCAACTCGGGAAGTCAGTACTTC.

The V gene is TRBV28, the J gene TRBJ2-5; TRBD2 is a possible D gene (5 bases). Looked up from germline, CDR1 is MDHEN and CDR2 is SYDVKM. The V gene lost 5 bases and the J gene lost 2 bases, with 12 bases spanning the gap. The CDR3 has 14 amino acids. CDR3 loop: CASSRGVRQETQYF. Here the CDR3 DNA reads TGTGCCAGCAGTCGGGGTGTTAGACAAGAGACCCAGTACTTC.

This sequence joins TRBV23-1 and TRBJ2-5, with a possible D match to TRBD1 (6 bases). TRBV23-1 has ORF status, its function being uncertain. V lost 6 bases to trimming and J lost 2 bases, with 7 bases between them. This CDR3 has 12 amino acids. CDR3 protein: CASRTGQETQYF. Written as DNA, the CDR3 is TGCGCCAGCAGAACAGGGCAAGAGACCCAGTACTTC.

This chain connects TRBV13 to TRBJ1-1; TRBD1 agrees at 7 bases. The CDR3 is 13 residues long. Unmatched junction bases numbered 4, after V lost 4 bases and J lost 5 bases. Germline V gene lookup returns CDR1 PRHDT and CDR2 FYEKMQ (reference sequence). The CDR3 sequence: CASSSYRGTEAFF. CDR3 nucleotide sequence: TGTGCCAGCAGCTCTTACAGGGGAACTGAAGCTTTCTTT.

The V gene is TRBV9, the J gene TRBJ1-2, with D maybe TRBD1 (5 bases). With 0 bases removed from V and 7 bases from J, the gap between germline ends came to 10 bases. The V gene's germline CDR1 is SGDLS and CDR2 YYNGEE. The CDR3 loop spans 13 amino acids. The CDR3 DNA is TGTGCCAGCAGCGTAGGTGGGGCCGGTGGCTACACCTTC. It encodes CASSVGGAGGYTF.

The V call is TRBV5-1, the J call TRBJ1-1, with TRBD1 identical over 7 bases. The CDR3 is 12 amino acids. J was trimmed by 5 bases and V by 3 bases; bases with no gene match: 1. Germline assignment: CDR1 SGHRS and CDR2 YFSETQ. CDR3 bases: TGCGCCAGCAGCTGGGGACAGACTGAAGCTTTCTTT. It yields the protein CASSWGQTEAFF.

This clone appeared a few times. The V gene is TRBV11-2, the J gene TRBJ2-7; no definite D call. The CDR3 contains 12 residues. Looked up from germline, CDR1 is SGHAT and CDR2 is FQNNGV. V was shortened by 5 bases and J by 6 bases, with 11 bases between the two germline ends. The chain's CDR3 is CASSRLLGEQYF. The DNA of the CDR3 is TGTGCCAGCAGCCGACTCTTAGGCGAGCAGTACTTC.

The chain carries TRBV7-3 and TRBJ2-1, with TRBD2 matching over 9 bases. The CDR3 has 15 amino acids. The V and J ends lost 5 bases and 10 bases, in that order; junction bases with no gene match: 12. Germline CDR1 and CDR2: SGHTA and FQGTGA. CDR3 in amino acids: CASSIAGGPGREQFF. The CDR3 DNA is TGTGCCAGCAGCATCGCGGGGGGGCCTGGGCGAGAGCAGTTCTTC.

The chain recombines TRBV5-6 with TRBJ1-5, with 7 bases lining up with TRBD1. Trimming at V came to 0 bases and at J to 4 bases, leaving 1 base not matched to a gene. CDR1 is SGHDT, CDR2 YYEEEE, per germline. The length of the CDR3 is 14 residues. The CDR3 bases are TGTGCCAGCAGCTTGGTGACAGGGAATCAGCCCCAGCATTTT. This translates into CASSLVTGNQPQHF.

This rearrangement joins TRBV7-2 to TRBJ2-1; D perhaps matches TRBD2 (6 bases). Germline V CDR1 and CDR2: SGHTA, FQGNSA. The CDR3 contains 15 residues. V gave up 5 bases and J gave up 5 bases, with 16 bases separating them. CDR3 DNA sequence: TGTGCCAGCAGCCTCCGAGGAGGGGCGGACAATGAGCAGTTCTTC. As protein: CASSLRGGADNEQFF.

The rearrangement links TRBV28 to TRBJ1-4; perhaps TRBD1 as D (6 bases). CDR1 and CDR2 from the germline V gene are MDHEN and SYDVKM. This CDR3 is 15 amino acids long. Trimming cost V 5 bases and J 4 bases, with 14 bases left between them. This CDR3 reads CASSAPGQLNEKLFF. The CDR3 DNA is TGTGCCAGCAGTGCCCCCGGACAGCTTAATGAAAAACTGTTTTTT.

Comments on this clone: The junction departs from the called germline gene at one end, perhaps through a read error. The CDR3 loop reads CASSHWASDNEQFF. DNA of the CDR3: TGTGCCAGCAGCCACTGGGCCTCCGACAATGAGCAGTTCTTC. The chain uses TRBV3-1 (or the pseudogene TRBV3-2) and TRBJ2-1; D remains ambiguous. CDR3 length: 14 residues. CDR1 LGHDT and CDR2 YNNKEL come from the germline V gene (reference sequence).

The V gene is TRBV3-1 (or the pseudogene TRBV3-2), the J gene TRBJ1-4; D might be TRBD1 (5 bases). Germline-derived CDR1 and CDR2 are LGHDT and YNNKEL (reference sequence). The CDR3 has 16 residues. With 0 bases removed from V and 8 bases from J, the gap between germline ends came to 16 bases. The CDR3 nucleotides are TGTGCCAGCAGCCAAGATTGGCGGACATTTACGGAAAAACTGTTTTTT. Encoded protein: CASSQDWRTFTEKLFF.

The chain combines TRBV29-1 with TRBJ1-1; D possibly corresponds to TRBD1 (6 bases). CDR1 is SQVTM and CDR2 is ANQGSEA in the germline V gene. V was cut by 5 bases and J by 0 bases, with 13 bases left in between. The CDR3 totals 14 residues. CDR3 sequence: CSVHRGGMNTEAFF. The CDR3 DNA sequence: TGCAGCGTTCACCGGGGGGGCATGAACACTGAAGCTTTCTTT.

The chain combines TRBV19 with TRBJ2-5; TRBD1 might be the D (5 bases). Germline lookup yields CDR1 LNHDA and CDR2 SQIVND (reference sequence). This CDR3 is 16 amino acids long. V gave up 4 bases and J gave up 5 bases, with 20 bases separating them. The CDR3 protein is CASSNDWTLWFETQYF. In DNA, the CDR3 is TGTGCCAGTAGTAATGATTGGACATTATGGTTCGAGACCCAGTACTTC.

The chain has TRBV19 and TRBJ1-5, with a possible D match to TRBD1 (6 bases). The CDR3 is 13 amino acids. V was clipped by 1 base and J by 10 bases, with 11 bases between them. Germline V CDR1 and CDR2: LNHDA, SQIVND (reference sequence). This CDR3 is CASSIGRGGPQHF. The CDR3 nucleotides read TGTGCCAGTAGTATAGGGCGCGGGGGCCCCCAGCATTTT.

This rearrangement joins TRBV28 to TRBJ1-1; D is undetermined. Trimming stripped 3 bases from V and 0 bases from J, with 8 bases between. Germline lookup yields CDR1 MDHEN and CDR2 SYDVKM. This CDR3 is 14 amino acids long. CDR3: CASSLTGVNTEAFF. CDR3 nucleotides: TGTGCCAGCAGTTTGACCGGGGTGAACACTGAAGCTTTCTTT.

CDR3: CASGLTPDTEAFF. The CDR3 DNA reads TGTGCTAGTGGTTTAACACCAGACACTGAAGCTTTCTTT. The V and J genes are TRBV12-5 and TRBJ1-1; D uncertain. In germline, CDR1 is LGHNT, CDR2 FRNRAP. The CDR3 has 13 residues. V lost 3 bases, J lost 3 bases, and 8 bases lay in between.

The CDR3 sequence is CASSYDGQVYGYTF. The CDR3, as DNA: TGTGCCAGCAGTTACGATGGACAGGTCTATGGCTACACCTTC. This chain joins TRBV6-5 and TRBJ1-2; 7 nucleotides line up with TRBD1. The CDR3 covers 14 residues. CDR1 and CDR2 from the germline V gene are MNHEY and SVGAGI. With 2 bases clipped from V and 4 bases from J, the junction kept 4 bases outside the gene matches.

This chain links TRBV6-5 with TRBJ2-2; 8 bases line up with TRBD2. The CDR3 consists of 16 residues. Germline V gene data show CDR1 as MNHEY and CDR2 as SVGAGI. The J segment lost 5 bases and the V segment lost 2 bases, leaving 7 bases of the junction unmatched. In nucleotides, the CDR3 is TGTGCCAGCAGTTACCTTCTCGCGGGGGGTACCGGGGAGCTGTTTTTT. This translates into CASSYLLAGGTGELFF.

The chain combines TRBV25-1 with TRBJ2-3, with TRBD2 matching 7 bases. Trimming took 6 bases from V and 7 from J; bases not matched to a gene: 7. In germline, CDR1 is MGHDK, CDR2 SYGVNS. The length of the CDR3 is 13 residues. The CDR3 region has the DNA TGTGCCAGCAGCCCGGGGGGAATTCATACGCAGTATTTT. This translates into CASSPGGIHTQYF.

The rearrangement links TRBV29-1 to TRBJ1-1; tentatively, D is TRBD1 (6 bases). The CDR3 totals 11 residues. Trimming pared 6 bases from V and 8 bases from J, leaving 13 bases between. Germline CDR1 reads SQVTM; CDR2 reads ANQGSEA. The CDR3 DNA is TGCAGCGTGCGACAGGTACCCGAAGCTTTCTTT. It specifies CSVRQVPEAFF.